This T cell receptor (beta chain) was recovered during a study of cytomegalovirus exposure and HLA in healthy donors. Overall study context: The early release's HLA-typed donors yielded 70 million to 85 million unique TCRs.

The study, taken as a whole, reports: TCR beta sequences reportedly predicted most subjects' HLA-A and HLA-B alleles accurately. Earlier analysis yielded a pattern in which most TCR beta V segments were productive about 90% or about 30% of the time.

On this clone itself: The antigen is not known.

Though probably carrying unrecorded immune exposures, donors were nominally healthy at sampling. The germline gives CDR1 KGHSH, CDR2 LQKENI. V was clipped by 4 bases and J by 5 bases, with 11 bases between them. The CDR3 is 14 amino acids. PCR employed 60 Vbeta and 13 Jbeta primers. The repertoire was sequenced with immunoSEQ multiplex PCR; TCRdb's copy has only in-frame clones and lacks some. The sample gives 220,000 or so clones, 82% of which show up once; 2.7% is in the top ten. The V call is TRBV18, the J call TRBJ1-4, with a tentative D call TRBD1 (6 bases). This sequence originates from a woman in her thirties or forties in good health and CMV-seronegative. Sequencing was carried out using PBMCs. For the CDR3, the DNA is TGTGCCAGCTCACACGGGGGGCAGAATGAAAAACTGTTTTTT. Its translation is CASSHGGQNEKLFF. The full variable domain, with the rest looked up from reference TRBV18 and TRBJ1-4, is NAGVMQNPRHLVRRRGQEARLRCSPMKGHSHVYWYRQLPEEGLKFMVYLQKENIIDESGMPKERFSAEFPKEGPSILRIQQVVRGDSAAYFCASSHGGQNEKLFFGSGTQLSVL.